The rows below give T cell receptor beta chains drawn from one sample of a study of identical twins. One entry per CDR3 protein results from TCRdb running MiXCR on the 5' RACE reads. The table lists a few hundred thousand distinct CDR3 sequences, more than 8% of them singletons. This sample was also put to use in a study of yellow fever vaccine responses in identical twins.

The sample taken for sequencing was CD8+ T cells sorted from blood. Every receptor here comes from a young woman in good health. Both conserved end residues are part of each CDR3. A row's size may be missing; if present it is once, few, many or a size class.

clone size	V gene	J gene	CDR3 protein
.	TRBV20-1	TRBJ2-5	CSARDYRVQKETQYF
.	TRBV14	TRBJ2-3	CASSPQDLGPDTQYF
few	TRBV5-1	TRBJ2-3	CASSWDSATDTQYF
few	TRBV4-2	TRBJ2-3	CASSQLGLAGGTDTQYF
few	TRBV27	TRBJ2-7	CASSLGQGAVQYF
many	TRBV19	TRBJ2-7	CASSPGLAGTYEQYF
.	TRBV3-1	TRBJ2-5	CAARRGISETQYF
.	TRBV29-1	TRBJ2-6	CSVQRGVSGANVLTF
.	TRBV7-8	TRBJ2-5	CASSHRTGGVETQYF
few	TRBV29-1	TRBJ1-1	CSVDTAGPNTEAFF
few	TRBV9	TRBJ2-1	CASSVEGTGGETLSSYNEQFF